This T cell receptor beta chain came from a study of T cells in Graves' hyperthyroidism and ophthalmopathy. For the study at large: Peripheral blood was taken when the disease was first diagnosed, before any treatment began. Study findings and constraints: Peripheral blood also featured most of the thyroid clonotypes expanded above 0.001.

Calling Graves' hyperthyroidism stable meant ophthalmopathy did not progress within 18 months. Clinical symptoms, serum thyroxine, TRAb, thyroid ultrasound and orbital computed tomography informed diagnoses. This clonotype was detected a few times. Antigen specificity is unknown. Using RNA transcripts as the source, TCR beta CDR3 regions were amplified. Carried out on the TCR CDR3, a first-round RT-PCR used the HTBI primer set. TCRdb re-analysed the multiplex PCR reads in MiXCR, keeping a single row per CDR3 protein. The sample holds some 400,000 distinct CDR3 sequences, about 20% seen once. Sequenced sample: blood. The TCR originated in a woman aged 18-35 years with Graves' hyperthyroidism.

CDR3 DNA: TGCGCCAGCAGCCCACCGACAGGGGGGACAAGCGGGGAGCTGTTTTTT. This sequence encodes CASSPPTGGTSGELFF. The gene calls are TRBV5-1 and TRBJ2-2; 9 bases are shared with TRBD1. V trimming: 4 bases; J trimming: 7 bases; junction bases outside the gene matches: 11. The length of the CDR3 is 16 residues. Germline assignment: CDR1 SGHRS and CDR2 YFSETQ.